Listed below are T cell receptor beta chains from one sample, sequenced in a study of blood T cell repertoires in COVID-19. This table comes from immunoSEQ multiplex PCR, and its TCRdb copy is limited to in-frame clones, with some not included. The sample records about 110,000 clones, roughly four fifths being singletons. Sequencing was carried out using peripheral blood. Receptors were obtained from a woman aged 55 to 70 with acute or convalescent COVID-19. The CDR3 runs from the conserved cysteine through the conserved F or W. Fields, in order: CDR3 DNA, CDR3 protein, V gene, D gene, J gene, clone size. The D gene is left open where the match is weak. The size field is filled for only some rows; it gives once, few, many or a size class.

cdr3_nt: TGTGCCAGCAGTGAAGGGACAGGGGCATATGGCTACACCTTC; cdr3_aa: CASSEGTGAYGYTF; v_call: TRBV2; d_call: TRBD1; j_call: TRBJ1-2; clone_size: NA
cdr3_nt: TGTGCCAGCAGCTTAGTACCGGGGGGCGCTGAAGCTTTCTTT; cdr3_aa: CASSLVPGGAEAFF; v_call: TRBV11-2; d_call: NA; j_call: TRBJ1-1; clone_size: NA
cdr3_nt: TGTGCCAGCAGCCAGAACAGGGGAGACACTGAAGCTTTCTTT; cdr3_aa: CASSQNRGDTEAFF; v_call: TRBV3-1/TRBV3-2; d_call: TRBD1; j_call: TRBJ1-1; clone_size: NA
cdr3_nt: TGTGCCAGCTCACCTTATACAGGGGGCTCTGTCTATAATTCACCCCTCCACTTT; cdr3_aa: CASSPYTGGSVYNSPLHF; v_call: TRBV18; d_call: TRBD1; j_call: TRBJ1-6; clone_size: few
cdr3_nt: TGTGCCACCAGTGACGCCACAGAGAACTATGGCTACACCTTC; cdr3_aa: CATSDATENYGYTF; v_call: TRBV24-1; d_call: NA; j_call: TRBJ1-2; clone_size: NA
cdr3_nt: TGTGCCAGCAGCTCCCTCCTAGGACAGAGACCGAACTATGGCTACACCTTC; cdr3_aa: CASSSLLGQRPNYGYTF; v_call: TRBV5-8; d_call: NA; j_call: TRBJ1-2; clone_size: NA
cdr3_nt: TGCAGCACCCAGGGGGGAGAATCCTCCTACAATGAGCAGTTCTTC; cdr3_aa: CSTQGGESSYNEQFF; v_call: TRBV29-1; d_call: NA; j_call: TRBJ2-1; clone_size: few
cdr3_nt: TGCGCCAGCAGCCAAGTATTAGACCCAGGGAACACTGAAGCTTTCTTT; cdr3_aa: CASSQVLDPGNTEAFF; v_call: TRBV4-3; d_call: NA; j_call: TRBJ1-1; clone_size: NA
cdr3_nt: TGTGCCAGCAGGCGGGGGCCGTCCTACGAGCAGTACTTC; cdr3_aa: CASRRGPSYEQYF; v_call: TRBV6-5; d_call: NA; j_call: TRBJ2-7; clone_size: NA
cdr3_nt: TGTGCCAGCTCACCTAATCAAGAGACCCAGTACTTC; cdr3_aa: CASSPNQETQYF; v_call: TRBV18; d_call: NA; j_call: TRBJ2-5; clone_size: few
cdr3_nt: TGTGCCAGCAGCCAGGACAGGGGGCTCTCTGAAGCTTTCTTT; cdr3_aa: CASSQDRGLSEAFF; v_call: TRBV7-9; d_call: TRBD1; j_call: TRBJ1-1; clone_size: NA
cdr3_nt: TGTGCCAGCAGCCGAGGTGATTCGGGGGGCAATGAGCAGTTCTTC; cdr3_aa: CASSRGDSGGNEQFF; v_call: TRBV7-6; d_call: TRBD2; j_call: TRBJ2-1; clone_size: NA
cdr3_nt: TGTGCCAGCAGTGTAACACAGGGTGGAGGAATGAACACTGAAGCTTTCTTT; cdr3_aa: CASSVTQGGGMNTEAFF; v_call: TRBV28; d_call: NA; j_call: TRBJ1-1; clone_size: few
cdr3_nt: TGTGCCATCAGTGAGTCGGAAGGACAGGGTATTGCCGAGCAGTACTTC; cdr3_aa: CAISESEGQGIAEQYF; v_call: TRBV10-3; d_call: TRBD1; j_call: TRBJ2-7; clone_size: NA
cdr3_nt: TGTGCCAGTAGGGAGGGGGCCCTGGTCACCGGGGAGCTGTTTTTT; cdr3_aa: CASREGALVTGELFF; v_call: TRBV19; d_call: NA; j_call: TRBJ2-2; clone_size: NA
cdr3_nt: TGTGCCAGCAGCCAAGGGCCGGGACAGAACGCCTACGAGCAGTACTTC; cdr3_aa: CASSQGPGQNAYEQYF; v_call: TRBV4-2; d_call: TRBD1; j_call: TRBJ2-7; clone_size: NA
cdr3_nt: TGCGCCAGCAGCTTGGGGCAGGGAATGGAAGAAAAACTGTTTTTT; cdr3_aa: CASSLGQGMEEKLFF; v_call: TRBV5-1; d_call: NA; j_call: TRBJ1-4; clone_size: NA
cdr3_nt: TGTGCCAGCTCGACAGCTAACAATCAGCCCCAGCATTTT; cdr3_aa: CASSTANNQPQHF; v_call: TRBV12-3/TRBV12-4; d_call: NA; j_call: TRBJ1-5; clone_size: NA
cdr3_nt: TGTGCCAGCAGCAAGACAGATTTCAGCTCTGGAAACACCATATATTTT; cdr3_aa: CASSKTDFSSGNTIYF; v_call: TRBV14; d_call: NA; j_call: TRBJ1-3; clone_size: NA
cdr3_nt: TGTGCTAGCAGCTTAGCGGGACACCCCGAGCAGTACTTC; cdr3_aa: CASSLAGHPEQYF; v_call: TRBV7-7; d_call: TRBD2; j_call: TRBJ2-7; clone_size: NA
cdr3_nt: TGTGCCTGGTTCAGGGACAGGGGGCGCGCTGGGGCCAACGTCCTGACTTTC; cdr3_aa: CAWFRDRGRAGANVLTF; v_call: TRBV30; d_call: TRBD1; j_call: TRBJ2-6; clone_size: few
cdr3_nt: TGTGCCAGCGACACGGCAGATACGCAGTATTTT; cdr3_aa: CASDTADTQYF; v_call: TRBV2; d_call: NA; j_call: TRBJ2-3; clone_size: few
cdr3_nt: TGTGCCAGCAGTGAAGCGCTGGGGACAGGGGGCCGTTATGGCTACACCTTC; cdr3_aa: CASSEALGTGGRYGYTF; v_call: TRBV2; d_call: TRBD1; j_call: TRBJ1-2; clone_size: NA
cdr3_nt: TGTGCCAGCAGTGAAATGCGGGGGGTACAAGATACGCAGTATTTT; cdr3_aa: CASSEMRGVQDTQYF; v_call: TRBV6-1; d_call: TRBD2; j_call: TRBJ2-3; clone_size: NA
cdr3_nt: TGTGCTAGTGGGATAGGGGAGAACACTGAAGCTTTCTTT; cdr3_aa: CASGIGENTEAFF; v_call: TRBV12-5; d_call: NA; j_call: TRBJ1-1; clone_size: NA
cdr3_nt: TGTGCCAGCAGCACAGGGTTTGGAAACACCATATATTTT; cdr3_aa: CASSTGFGNTIYF; v_call: TRBV11-3; d_call: NA; j_call: TRBJ1-3; clone_size: once
cdr3_nt: TGTGCCTGGAGCCCAACGGACTCTGAAGCTTTCTTT; cdr3_aa: CAWSPTDSEAFF; v_call: TRBV30; d_call: NA; j_call: TRBJ1-1; clone_size: NA
cdr3_nt: TGTGCCAGCAGCTTGAAGGGATGGGGGGAAGGGGATGGCGAGCAGTACTTC; cdr3_aa: CASSLKGWGEGDGEQYF; v_call: TRBV5-6; d_call: NA; j_call: TRBJ2-7; clone_size: NA
cdr3_nt: TGTGCCAGCAGCTTGGCCAACGGTGGGGAGACTGAAGCTTTCTTT; cdr3_aa: CASSLANGGETEAFF; v_call: TRBV5-6; d_call: NA; j_call: TRBJ1-1; clone_size: NA
cdr3_nt: TGTGCCAGCAGCCAACCCCCCGGGGCGGGGGGGGAAGCTTCTAACTATGGCTACACCTTC; cdr3_aa: CASSQPPGAGGEASNYGYTF; v_call: TRBV14; d_call: NA; j_call: TRBJ1-2; clone_size: NA
cdr3_nt: TGTGCCAGCTCAAACAGGGACGAGCAGTACTTC; cdr3_aa: CASSNRDEQYF; v_call: TRBV18; d_call: NA; j_call: TRBJ2-7; clone_size: NA
cdr3_nt: TGTGCCTGGAGTGTTGGGACACCTGGAAACACCATATATTTT; cdr3_aa: CAWSVGTPGNTIYF; v_call: TRBV30; d_call: NA; j_call: TRBJ1-3; clone_size: few
cdr3_nt: TGTGCCAGCAGCCCCCTAGCGGGGGGAGGAGTCTTC; cdr3_aa: CASSPLAGGGVF; v_call: TRBV7-2; d_call: TRBD2; j_call: TRBJ2-1; clone_size: NA
cdr3_nt: TGCGCCAGCAGCCAAGGGTGGCAGGCCCAGGATACGCAGTATTTT; cdr3_aa: CASSQGWQAQDTQYF; v_call: TRBV4-3; d_call: NA; j_call: TRBJ2-3; clone_size: NA
cdr3_nt: TGCGCCAGCAGCGGGGACATTAGTTATGGCTACACCTTC; cdr3_aa: CASSGDISYGYTF; v_call: TRBV5-1; d_call: NA; j_call: TRBJ1-2; clone_size: NA
cdr3_nt: TGTGCCAGCAGTGATTTAAGCGGGGGGGCAGGAGAGACCCAGTACTTC; cdr3_aa: CASSDLSGGAGETQYF; v_call: TRBV2; d_call: TRBD2; j_call: TRBJ2-5; clone_size: NA
cdr3_nt: TGCGCCAGCAGCCAAAGTGGGGGGGCCTACAATGAGCAGTTCTTC; cdr3_aa: CASSQSGGAYNEQFF; v_call: TRBV4-3; d_call: TRBD2; j_call: TRBJ2-1; clone_size: many
cdr3_nt: TGTGCCTGGATCTCCGGGACAGGGTCCGGGGAGCTGTTTTTT; cdr3_aa: CAWISGTGSGELFF; v_call: TRBV30; d_call: TRBD1; j_call: TRBJ2-2; clone_size: NA
cdr3_nt: TGTGCTAGTGGTTCCGGACAGGGGGATTTGATCGGGGAGCTGTTTTTT; cdr3_aa: CASGSGQGDLIGELFF; v_call: TRBV12-5; d_call: TRBD1; j_call: TRBJ2-2; clone_size: NA
cdr3_nt: TGTGCCAGCAGCGCCGGCCCGGGACAAAGGGAGAACGAGCAGTACTTC; cdr3_aa: CASSAGPGQRENEQYF; v_call: TRBV5-4; d_call: NA; j_call: TRBJ2-7; clone_size: NA
cdr3_nt: TGTGCCAGCAGTGAAGCGGAGACAGGGGGCACAGATACGCAGTATTTT; cdr3_aa: CASSEAETGGTDTQYF; v_call: TRBV6-1; d_call: TRBD1; j_call: TRBJ2-3; clone_size: NA
cdr3_nt: TGTGCCAGCAGTGCCCTAGGACTAGATGCCGGGGAGCTGTTTTTT; cdr3_aa: CASSALGLDAGELFF; v_call: TRBV2; d_call: TRBD2; j_call: TRBJ2-2; clone_size: few
cdr3_nt: TGCGCCAGCAGCCAAGGAACAGGTTTTCCCACTGAAGCTTTCTTT; cdr3_aa: CASSQGTGFPTEAFF; v_call: TRBV4-3; d_call: NA; j_call: TRBJ1-1; clone_size: NA
cdr3_nt: TGCGCCAGCAGTGTGCAGGGAGAGACCCAGTACTTC; cdr3_aa: CASSVQGETQYF; v_call: TRBV10-1; d_call: NA; j_call: TRBJ2-5; clone_size: NA
cdr3_nt: TGTGCCAGCAGTTATAGCCCAGCGGGGGCTCGGGAGGCCCAGTACTTC; cdr3_aa: CASSYSPAGAREAQYF; v_call: TRBV6-5; d_call: TRBD2; j_call: TRBJ2-5; clone_size: NA